These 18 T cell receptor beta chains came from one sample sequenced in a study of T-cell reconstitution after alpha-beta-depleted transplantation in children. Preparation of the TCRbeta library involved a method that used unique molecular identifiers. TCRdb fed the PCR reads into MiXCR, producing one record per CDR3 protein. This table holds 440,000 or so distinct CDR3 sequences, around two fifths found once. The sequencing used PBMCs, collected before TCRalphabeta/CD19-depleted stem cell transplant. The receptors come from a girl aged 2-10 years with aplastic anemia, due to receive a stem cell transplant.

Note on this clonotype: A single base separates this from a much larger clone, so it may be a read error. The chain couples TRBV5-6 to TRBJ2-1; D is perhaps TRBD2 (6 bases). Germline lookup yields CDR1 SGHDT and CDR2 YYEEEE. Trimming took 4 bases from V and 0 from J, leaving 11 bases between them. This CDR3 is 15 amino acids long. This CDR3 reads CASSPGTRSYNEQFF. The CDR3 coding sequence is TGTGCCAGCAGCCCCGGGACTCGCTCCTACAATGAGCAGTTCTTC.

This clonotype was observed at least ten times. This rearrangement joins TRBV12-3 or TRBV12-4 to TRBJ2-3; D not resolved. The V gene lost 5 bases and the J gene lost 6 bases, with 6 bases spanning the gap. The CDR3 loop spans 11 amino acids. CDR3 region: CASSMEDTQYF. For the CDR3, the DNA is TGTGCCAGCAGTATGGAGGATACGCAGTATTTT.

This clonotype occurred many times. The rearrangement links TRBV15 to TRBJ2-5; D unclear. V was trimmed by 3 bases and J by 2 bases, leaving 13 bases between them. The length of the CDR3 is 15 residues. Germline V lookup: CDR1 LNHNV, CDR2 YYDKDF (reference sequence). This CDR3 reads CATSRGYQIQETQYF. Written as DNA, the CDR3 is TGTGCCACCAGCAGGGGTTATCAGATACAAGAGACCCAGTACTTC.

This clonotype was seen more than once but under ten times. The chain couples TRBV29-1 to TRBJ2-2, with D hard to call. Trimming stripped 5 bases from V and 0 bases from J, with 10 bases between. The CDR3 is 14 amino acids. Germline CDR1 is SQVTM and CDR2 is ANQGSEA. The CDR3 loop reads CSVRRQSNTGELFF. CDR3 nucleotides: TGCAGCGTTCGCCGGCAGTCGAACACCGGGGAGCTGTTTTTT.

CDR3: CASSLLPTGFDEQFF. CDR3 coding DNA: TGTGCCAGCAGCTTACTCCCGACAGGGTTCGATGAGCAGTTCTTC. This rearrangement joins TRBV7-6 to TRBJ2-1, with TRBD1 identical over 7 bases. The CDR3 length is 15 residues. CDR1 and CDR2 from the germline V gene are SGHVS and FNYEAQ. The ends lost 2 bases at V and 8 bases at J; junction bases unmatched: 9.

This clonotype was seen many times. The rearrangement links TRBV4-1 to TRBJ2-1; the match to TRBD1 covers 7 bases. The CDR3 loop spans 17 amino acids. Germline V gene sequence: CDR1 MGHRA, CDR2 YSYEKL. After removal of 0 bases from V and 7 bases from J, the junction contained 12 bases not matched to a gene. The CDR3 nucleotides are TGCGCCAGCAGCCAAGATCGGCGTAGGGGGCGAATGAATGAGCAGTTCTTC. Its protein product is CASSQDRRRGRMNEQFF.

The chain recombines TRBV29-1 with TRBJ2-7; 8 nucleotides match TRBD2. V lost 4 bases and J lost 2; bases outside the gene matches: 10. Germline V gene sequence: CDR1 SQVTM, CDR2 ANQGSEA. The CDR3 consists of 15 residues. In DNA, the CDR3 is TGCAGCGTTGCTGTTGGACTAGCCTTAACCTACGAGCAGTACTTC. Translation gives CSVAVGLALTYEQYF.

This chain connects TRBV9 to TRBJ2-3; D is perhaps TRBD1 (6 bases). Germline V gives CDR1 SGDLS, CDR2 YYNGEE. There are 16 residues in the CDR3. V lost 0 bases to trimming and J lost 2 bases, with 13 bases between them. CDR3 bases: TGTGCCAGCAGCGTAGGCTCAGGGGCCTACACAGATACGCAGTATTTT. This sequence encodes CASSVGSGAYTDTQYF.

V usage is TRBV30 and J usage is TRBJ2-1; 7 bases align to TRBD2. The CDR3 is 15 amino acids. The germline V gene has CDR1 GTSNPN and CDR2 SVGIG (reference sequence). The V gene end was trimmed by 1 base and the J gene end by 6 bases; junction bases not matched to a gene: 9. Here the CDR3 reads CAWSGAGEWSNEQFF. The CDR3 DNA reads as TGTGCCTGGAGTGGCGCGGGAGAATGGTCCAATGAGCAGTTCTTC.

The chain is built from TRBV6-1 and TRBJ2-3; 11 positions match TRBD1. CDR3 length: 15 residues. Looked up from germline, CDR1 is MNHNS and CDR2 is SASEGT. J gave up 4 bases and V 5 bases, and 5 bases lay outside the gene matches. CDR3 sequence reads: CASSQRTGGPDTQYF. The CDR3 DNA reads as TGTGCCAGCAGTCAGCGGACAGGGGGCCCAGATACGCAGTATTTT.

The J gene is TRBJ2-5, the V gene TRBV7-2; TRBD2 might be the D (6 bases). V gave up 0 bases and J gave up 2 bases, with 10 bases separating them. CDR1 SGHTA and CDR2 FQGNSA come from the germline V gene. The CDR3 extends over 15 amino acids. CDR3 loop: CASSLAGTPQETQYF. CDR3 DNA sequence: TGTGCCAGCAGCTTAGCGGGGACTCCTCAAGAGACCCAGTACTTC.

V is TRBV6-5 and J is TRBJ2-3; D remains ambiguous. This CDR3 region has 14 residues. Germline V gene data show CDR1 as MNHEY and CDR2 as SVGAGI. V shed 0 bases and J shed 0 bases, with 4 bases lying between them. CDR3 in DNA: TGTGCCAGCAGTTACTCTCCTAGCACAGATACGCAGTATTTT. The encoded protein is CASSYSPSTDTQYF.

In nucleotides, the CDR3 is TGTGCCAGCAGATCGGACGGATCCGATGGCTACACCTTC. Translating gives CASRSDGSDGYTF. The chain joins TRBV6-1 to TRBJ1-2; D gene uncertain. V lost 6 bases to trimming and J lost 6 bases, with 14 bases between them. The CDR3 is made up of 13 amino acids. Germline-derived CDR1 and CDR2 are MNHNS and SASEGT.

This clonotype has just a few counts. The chain employs TRBV14 and TRBJ2-3; D perhaps matches TRBD2 (5 bases). V was pared by 3 bases and J by 7 bases, with 20 bases between. The germline CDR1 and CDR2 sequences are SGHDN and FVKESK. The CDR3 contains 16 residues. This chain's CDR3 is CASSHLFFGNYHTQYF. CDR3 DNA: TGTGCCAGCAGCCACCTATTCTTCGGGAACTACCATACGCAGTATTTT. The full variable domain, completed using reference TRBV14 and TRBJ2-3, is EAGVTQFPSHSVIEKGQTVTLRCDPISGHDNLYWYRRVMGKEIKFLLHFVKESKQDESGMPNNRFLAERTGGTYSTLKVQPAELEDSGVYFCASSHLFFGNYHTQYFGPGTRLTVL.

The chain uses TRBV28 and TRBJ2-3, with 9 positions matching TRBD1. Germline lookup yields CDR1 MDHEN and CDR2 SYDVKM. The CDR3 runs 15 residues. The J segment lost 2 bases and the V segment lost 5 bases, leaving 5 bases of the junction unmatched. DNA for the CDR3: TGTGCCAGCAGTCGCCGGGACAGGGACACAGATACGCAGTATTTT. It codes for CASSRRDRDTDTQYF.

There are a few counts of this clonotype. V gene TRBV29-1 combines with J gene TRBJ2-1; 8 nucleotides agree with TRBD2. This CDR3 contains 14 residues. Looked up from germline, CDR1 is SQVTM and CDR2 is ANQGSEA. J gave up 0 bases and V 5 bases, and 3 bases lay outside the gene matches. The CDR3 DNA reads TGCAGCGTTTTAGCGGGGATCTCCTACAATGAGCAGTTCTTC. The encoded protein is CSVLAGISYNEQFF.

This clonotype was observed a few times. V is TRBV5-6 and J is TRBJ2-7, with a tentative D call TRBD1 (6 bases). CDR1 is SGHDT and CDR2 is YYEEEE in the germline V gene. V was clipped by 4 bases and J by 3 bases, with 14 bases between them. The CDR3 covers 14 residues. CDR3 sequence: CASSPFDRNYEQYF. Here the CDR3 DNA reads TGTGCCAGCAGCCCCTTCGACAGGAACTACGAGCAGTACTTC.

The chain combines TRBV7-9 with TRBJ2-3, with 12 bases lining up with TRBD2. V gave up 4 bases and J gave up 2 bases; unmatched junction bases: 4. The germline V gene has CDR1 SEHNR and CDR2 FQNEAQ (reference sequence). The CDR3 consists of 16 residues. The CDR3 here is CASSYTSGGITDTQYF. The CDR3 DNA follows: TGTGCCAGCAGCTATACTAGCGGGGGGATCACAGATACGCAGTATTTT.